This T cell receptor beta chain appears in the sequencing data of a study of T cells in Graves' hyperthyroidism and ophthalmopathy. V lost 4 bases and J 3 bases, leaving 17 bases between the germline ends. Germline CDR1 and CDR2: SGHRS and YFSETQ. This CDR3 comprises 15 residues. Amplification of TCR beta CDR3 regions used RNA as the template. HTBI primers were the set used in a first-round RT-PCR of the TCR CDR3. TCRdb analysed the multiplex PCR reads with MiXCR anew, one entry per CDR3 protein. In the table there are hundreds of thousands of distinct CDR3 sequences, roughly 40% of which are singletons.

The sequenced sample consisted of blood. The J gene is TRBJ2-7, the V gene TRBV5-1; a possible D gene is TRBD1 (5 bases). The clonotype originates from a man aged 18 to 29 with Graves' hyperthyroidism. The CDR3 is CASSQGLGRSYEQYF. The CDR3 nucleotides are TGCGCCAGCAGCCAGGGCCTCGGACGGAGCTACGAGCAGTACTTC.